These 26 T cell receptor beta chains were all obtained from the same sample, sequenced in a study of blood T cell repertoires in COVID-19. Generated by immunoSEQ multiplex PCR, the TCRdb table keeps only in-frame clones and is missing some. Of 280,000 or so clones in the sample, around 85% were seen once. Sequenced: PBMCs or T cells enriched from blood (not recorded which). These receptors originate from a woman aged 35 to 49 who had recovered from COVID-19.

This sequence joins TRBV28 and TRBJ1-6, with D hard to call. The CDR3 covers 13 residues. Germline V CDR1 and CDR2: MDHEN, SYDVKM. The V gene lost 8 bases and the J gene lost 5 bases, with 10 bases spanning the gap. CDR3 sequence reads: CASAPRDNSPLHF. The CDR3 bases are TGTGCCAGCGCCCCCCGGGATAATTCACCCCTCCACTTT.

In this sample, this clone turned up once. V and J are TRBV4-2 and TRBJ2-7; TRBD2 is a possible D gene (6 bases). The V end was cut by 0 bases, the J end by 3 bases, with 9 bases between. The CDR3 totals 14 residues. Germline V gene lookup returns CDR1 LGHNA and CDR2 YNFKEQ. CDR3 sequence (DNA): TGTGCCAGCAGCCAAGACAGCGGGCGCTACGAGCAGTACTTC. As protein: CASSQDSGRYEQYF.

The CDR3 here is CSASHVDSPYGYTF. In DNA form, the CDR3 reads TGCAGTGCTAGTCATGTCGACAGCCCCTATGGCTACACCTTC. The chain joins TRBV20-1 to TRBJ1-2; D perhaps matches TRBD1 (5 bases). CDR1 DFQATT and CDR2 SNEGSKA come from the germline V gene (reference sequence). The CDR3 is 14 amino acids. Trimming pared 3 bases from V and 4 bases from J, leaving 15 bases between.

The chain recombines TRBV2 with TRBJ1-2; D is undetermined. The germline V gene encodes CDR1 SNHLY and CDR2 FYNNEI. CDR3 length: 12 amino acids. V lost 2 bases and J 7 bases, leaving 8 bases between the germline ends. The CDR3 DNA reads as TGTGCCAGCAGTGAACGGTACGCTGGCTACACCTTC. Translation gives CASSERYAGYTF.

This clone was seen just once. The rearrangement uses TRBV2 and TRBJ2-7, with 7 bases matching TRBD2. J gave up 4 bases and V 1 base, and 7 bases lay outside the gene matches. The CDR3 is 15 amino acids. Germline CDR1 reads SNHLY; CDR2 reads FYNNEI. CDR3 coding DNA: TGTGCCAGCAGTGAAGGTGGAAGCGGGGCATACGAGCAGTACTTC. Protein sequence: CASSEGGSGAYEQYF. Variable domain in full (rest from reference TRBV2 and TRBJ2-7): EPEVTQTPSHQVTQMGQEVILRCVPISNHLYFYWYRQILGQKVEFLVSFYNNEISEKSEIFDDQFSVERPDGSNFTLKIRSTKLEDSAMYFCASSEGGSGAYEQYFGPGTRLTVT.

The rearrangement joins TRBV9 to TRBJ1-6; no clear D gene. Germline values: CDR1 SGDLS, CDR2 YYNGEE. The CDR3 runs 14 residues. Trimming took 2 bases from V and 7 from J, leaving 10 bases between them. The CDR3 sequence: CASSVMGENSPLHF. The CDR3 DNA follows: TGTGCCAGCAGCGTTATGGGAGAGAATTCACCCCTCCACTTT.

The V call is TRBV4-1, the J call TRBJ2-5; weak D call: TRBD1 (5 bases). The CDR3 spans 13 residues. Trimming removed 5 bases from V and 4 bases from J, with 11 bases in between. Germline V CDR1 and CDR2: MGHRA, YSYEKL. This CDR3 is CASSLQVGETQYF. The CDR3 DNA reads as TGCGCCAGCAGCTTACAGGTCGGAGAGACCCAGTACTTC.

This rearrangement joins TRBV28 to TRBJ1-6, with D possibly TRBD1 on 5 matching bases. The ends were cut back, 5 bases at V and 8 bases at J, with 10 bases in the middle. CDR3 length: 13 amino acids. The germline CDR1 and CDR2 sequences are MDHEN and SYDVKM. CDR3: CASSGQGDSPLHF. The CDR3 region has the DNA TGTGCCAGCAGTGGCCAGGGTGATTCACCCCTCCACTTT.

The chain uses TRBV3-1 (or the pseudogene TRBV3-2) and TRBJ1-4; 8 bases match TRBD1. The CDR3 contains 18 residues. The J segment lost 7 bases and the V segment lost 1 base, leaving 14 bases of the junction unmatched. Germline V gene lookup returns CDR1 LGHDT and CDR2 YNNKEL (reference sequence). CDR3 nucleotide sequence: TGTGCCAGCAGCCAAGGACCGACAGGGGATGAGGGGGGTGAAAAACTGTTTTTT. Its translation: CASSQGPTGDEGGEKLFF.

This clone was detected only once. The J gene is TRBJ2-2, the V gene TRBV7-9; 9 nucleotides align to TRBD1. CDR1 and CDR2 from the germline V gene are SEHNR and FQNEAQ (reference sequence). This CDR3 contains 15 residues. V was clipped by 5 bases and J by 4 bases; unmatched bases: 5. The CDR3 protein is CASSVGTGITGELFF. CDR3 nucleotides: TGTGCCAGCAGCGTCGGGACAGGGATCACCGGGGAGCTGTTTTTT.

The chain links TRBV27 to TRBJ2-5; tentatively, D is TRBD2 (5 bases). Trimming left V 8 bases short and J 6 bases short, with 13 bases between. This CDR3 spans 12 amino acids. From germline, CDR1 is MNHEY and CDR2 SMNVEV (reference sequence). CDR3 protein: CASRGWDKTQYF. CDR3 DNA sequence: TGTGCCAGCCGGGGTTGGGATAAGACCCAGTACTTC.

The chain recombines TRBV10-1 with TRBJ2-1, with 9 bases identical to TRBD2. The length of the CDR3 is 12 residues. With 5 bases clipped from V and 12 bases from J, the junction kept 5 bases outside the gene matches. Germline V gives CDR1 WNHNN, CDR2 SYGVQD (reference sequence). The CDR3 spells CASSPSGRSQFF. CDR3 in DNA: TGCGCCAGCAGTCCGAGCGGGAGGTCGCAGTTCTTC.

The chain combines TRBV19 with TRBJ1-4; 7 bases match TRBD1. After removal of 5 bases from V and 8 bases from J, the junction contained 8 bases not matched to a gene. In germline, CDR1 is LNHDA, CDR2 SQIVND (reference sequence). The CDR3 is 14 residues long. In DNA form, the CDR3 reads TGTGCCAGTAGTCTCACAGGGGTCGGAGAAAAACTGTTTTTT. It translates to CASSLTGVGEKLFF. Variable domain in full (rest from reference TRBV19 and TRBJ1-4): DGGITQSPKYLFRKEGQNVTLSCEQNLNHDAMYWYRQDPGQGLRLIYYSQIVNDFQKGDIAEGYSVSREKKESFPLTVTSAQKNPTAFYLCASSLTGVGEKLFFGSGTQLSVL.

V gene TRBV4-3 combines with J gene TRBJ1-1, with a tentative D call TRBD1 (6 bases). Trimming shortened V by 2 bases and J by 0 bases, and 13 bases separated the two germline ends. Germline CDR1 reads LGHNA; CDR2 reads YSLEER. The CDR3 is 16 residues long. The CDR3: CASSQNPRGLNTEAFF. CDR3 nucleotide sequence: TGCGCCAGCAGCCAAAATCCCAGGGGCTTGAACACTGAAGCTTTCTTT.

The chain recombines TRBV7-6 with TRBJ1-2; 7 bases are shared with TRBD1. The V segment lost 3 bases and the J segment 8 bases; nucleotides outside the gene matches: 6. Germline CDR1 SGHVS, CDR2 FNYEAQ. The CDR3 loop spans 13 amino acids. The CDR3 loop is CASSFTQGHGYTF. The DNA for the CDR3 is TGTGCCAGCAGCTTTACACAGGGGCACGGCTACACCTTC.

The chain combines TRBV3-1 (or the pseudogene TRBV3-2) with TRBJ2-7, with 8 bases fitting TRBD1. Germline CDR1 LGHDT, CDR2 YNNKEL (reference sequence). This CDR3 contains 15 residues. V lost 0 bases to trimming and J lost 4 bases; unmatched junction nucleotides: 5. CDR3 residues: CASSQDFGQGYEQYF. In nucleotides, the CDR3 is TGTGCCAGCAGCCAAGATTTCGGACAGGGTTACGAGCAGTACTTC.

About this clone itself: Other DNA variants within this sample encode the same CDR3. The rearrangement uses TRBV28 and TRBJ1-1; 8 nucleotides agree with TRBD1. CDR1 and CDR2 from the germline V gene are MDHEN and SYDVKM. The V and J ends lost 9 bases and 2 bases, in that order; junction bases with no gene match: 5. This CDR3 region has 13 residues. The CDR3: CASTGTGNTEAFF. The CDR3, as DNA: TGTGCCAGTACCGGGACAGGCAACACTGAAGCTTTCTTT.

The chain recombines TRBV23-1 with TRBJ2-1, with a possible D match to TRBD1 (6 bases). TRBV23-1 is identified as an open reading frame with a role that is uncertain. Trimming removed 11 bases at V and 9 bases at J, with 23 bases between. This CDR3 is 14 amino acids long. CDR3 sequence reads: CAGRSGTRSPEQFF. CDR3 in DNA: TGCGCCGGCCGATCCGGGACAAGGTCTCCTGAGCAGTTCTTC.

The CDR3 spells CASRTRTGNSPLHF. For the CDR3, the DNA is TGTGCCAGCAGAACCAGGACAGGGAATTCACCCCTCCACTTT. The chain links TRBV19 to TRBJ1-6, with TRBD1 identical over 8 bases. The CDR3 is 14 residues long. Germline trimming cut 9 bases from V and 7 bases from J; bases unmatched to any gene: 8. The germline V gene has CDR1 LNHDA and CDR2 SQIVND (reference sequence).

V and J are TRBV29-1 and TRBJ2-7, with 9 positions matching TRBD2. Trimming at V came to 7 bases and at J to 5 bases, leaving 9 bases not matched to a gene. Germline-derived CDR1 and CDR2 are SQVTM and ANQGSEA. The CDR3 runs to 13 residues. This CDR3 reads CSARAGGLDEQYF. CDR3 DNA sequence: TGCAGCGCTCGAGCGGGGGGCCTCGACGAGCAGTACTTC.

This clone was picked up one time. The gene calls are TRBV24-1 and TRBJ1-2; 8 nucleotides match TRBD1. Trimming took 7 bases from V and 2 from J; bases not matched to a gene: 5. The CDR3 consists of 14 residues. The V gene's germline CDR1 is KGHDR and CDR2 SFDVKD. The CDR3 loop reads CATSPRTGNYGYTF. Written as DNA, the CDR3 is TGTGCCACCAGCCCTAGGACAGGGAACTATGGCTACACCTTC.

The count of this clone is one. This chain uses TRBV28 with TRBJ2-7, with 9 positions matching TRBD1. The CDR3 runs 15 residues. V was pared by 5 bases and J by 3 bases, with 8 bases of the junction left unmatched. From germline, CDR1 is MDHEN and CDR2 SYDVKM. The CDR3 sequence: CASSPHTGGGYEQYF. CDR3 nucleotides: TGTGCCAGCAGTCCTCACACAGGGGGCGGCTACGAGCAGTACTTC. Full variable domain (outside the CDR3, taken from reference TRBV28 and TRBJ2-7): DVKVTQSSRYLVKRTGEKVFLECVQDMDHENMFWYRQDPGLGLRLIYFSYDVKMKEKGDIPEGYSVSREKKERFSLILESASTNQTSMYLCASSPHTGGGYEQYFGPGTRLTVT.

This clone has just one count. The chain has TRBV4-3 and TRBJ2-2; D perhaps matches TRBD1 (5 bases). There are 16 residues in the CDR3. V gave up 2 bases and J gave up 2 bases, with 12 bases separating them. CDR1 is LGHNA, CDR2 YSLEER, per germline. The CDR3 sequence: CASSQSPGQNTGELFF. The CDR3 DNA reads TGCGCCAGCAGCCAATCTCCCGGACAAAACACCGGGGAGCTGTTTTTT.

The chain employs TRBV12-3 or TRBV12-4 and TRBJ1-4; D call uncertain. The CDR3 length is 13 residues. Between the trimmed V and J ends, which lost 6 bases and 5 bases, there was a span of 10 bases. The CDR3 reads CASRPGVNEKLFF. CDR3 nucleotides: TGTGCCAGCAGGCCGGGAGTAAATGAAAAACTGTTTTTT.

V is TRBV5-1 and J is TRBJ1-1; TRBD1 aligns across 9 bases. The CDR3 spans 15 residues. Germline values: CDR1 SGHRS, CDR2 YFSETQ. With 4 bases clipped from V and 0 bases from J, the junction kept 4 bases outside the gene matches. CDR3 loop: CASSTGTGMNTEAFF. The CDR3 region has the DNA TGCGCCAGCAGCACCGGGACAGGGATGAACACTGAAGCTTTCTTT.

This clone was seen a handful of times. Here the CDR3 DNA reads TGTGCCAGCATGAGGCCCGGACTAGCGGGAAGTACTAGCACAGATACGCAGTATTTT. This sequence encodes CASMRPGLAGSTSTDTQYF. The V gene is TRBV2, the J gene TRBJ2-3; 12 bases are a match to TRBD2. After removal of 7 bases from V and 0 bases from J, the junction contained 14 bases not matched to a gene. The germline V gene has CDR1 SNHLY and CDR2 FYNNEI. The CDR3 loop spans 19 amino acids.